A single sample is the source of the 29 T cell receptor beta chains below, sequenced in a study of blood T cells in healthy people across ages. It was with a sample-barcoded 5' primer and a J-beta primer mix that a second PCR of about 6 to 12 cycles was run. TCRdb used MiXCR to reprocess the 5' RACE reads, holding one entry per CDR3 protein. The sample includes roughly 1,800,000 distinct CDR3 sequences, 49% of them seen just once. Sequences were obtained from blood. The receptors shown here come from a woman between 35 and 50 years old in good health.

The chain carries TRBV18 and TRBJ1-6, with TRBD1 matching 9 bases. Germline loops: CDR1 KGHSH, CDR2 LQKENI. The CDR3 consists of 16 residues. V lost 5 bases to trimming and J lost 6 bases; unmatched junction nucleotides: 8. The CDR3 here is CASSSGTGRANSPLHF. CDR3 bases: TGTGCCAGCTCATCCGGGACAGGGAGAGCTAATTCACCCCTCCACTTT. Looking up the rest from reference TRBV18 and TRBJ1-6 gives the full variable domain: NAGVMQNPRHLVRRRGQEARLRCSPMKGHSHVYWYRQLPEEGLKFMVYLQKENIIDESGMPKERFSAEFPKEGPSILRIQQVVRGDSAAYFCASSSGTGRANSPLHFGNGTRLTVT.

The rearrangement links TRBV6-5 to TRBJ2-3, with 8 bases identical to TRBD2. With 0 bases clipped from V and 4 bases from J, the junction kept 9 bases outside the gene matches. The germline gives CDR1 MNHEY, CDR2 SVGAGI. CDR3 length: 17 residues. The CDR3 DNA is TGTGCCAGCAGTTACTCGACGGCTAGCGGGTTCTCAGATACGCAGTATTTT. This gives the protein CASSYSTASGFSDTQYF.

This clonotype has only a few counts. The J gene is TRBJ1-2, the V gene TRBV24-1; TRBD1 agrees at 10 bases. Germline CDR1 is KGHDR and CDR2 is SFDVKD. V shed 3 bases and J 11 bases; nucleotides not matched to a gene: 11. CDR3 size: 15 residues. The CDR3 nucleotides are TGTGCCACCAGTGATAAACGACCGGGACAGGGGCCTTACACCTTC. This translates into CATSDKRPGQGPYTF.

V and J are TRBV4-2 and TRBJ2-7; 9 bases map to TRBD1. The J call may be mistaken, given a closer DNA end match to TRBJ2-5. In germline, CDR1 is LGHNA, CDR2 YNFKEQ. CDR3 length: 16 residues. The CDR3 reads CASSQGGTGLEETQYF. In nucleotides, the CDR3 is TGTGCCAGCAGCCAAGGAGGGACAGGGTTAGAAGAGACCCAGTACTTC.

This clonotype has a single count. The chain links TRBV7-2 to TRBJ1-5; D unresolved. V shed 5 bases and J shed 3 bases, with 17 bases lying between them. The CDR3 is 16 amino acids. CDR1 SGHTA and CDR2 FQGNSA come from the germline V gene. The CDR3 region is CASSPRGVGANQPQHF. The CDR3 region has the DNA TGTGCCAGCAGCCCACGGGGAGTGGGCGCCAATCAGCCCCAGCATTTT.

The chain recombines TRBV7-9 with TRBJ2-4; 10 nucleotides agree with TRBD1. Looked up from germline, CDR1 is SEHNR and CDR2 is FQNEAQ (reference sequence). The ends lost 3 bases at V and 2 bases at J; junction bases unmatched: 10. CDR3 length: 18 amino acids. The CDR3 nucleotides read TGTGCCAGCAGCTTTCCTCCGACAGGGGGCCGATCCAAAAACATTCAGTACTTC. It yields the protein CASSFPPTGGRSKNIQYF.

This clonotype turned up a few times. V is TRBV28 and J is TRBJ2-1; TRBD1 is a possible D gene (5 bases). Germline CDR1 is MDHEN and CDR2 is SYDVKM. V dropped 8 bases and J dropped 6 bases, with 17 bases sitting between them. The CDR3 runs to 14 residues. The CDR3 DNA follows: TGTGCCAGCTGCCTACCAGGGCGCAGCAATGAGCAGTTCTTC. Its translation: CASCLPGRSNEQFF.

This clonotype has just a few counts. The V and J genes are TRBV4-3 and TRBJ2-3, with TRBD2 identical over 11 bases. CDR3 length equals 18 residues. Germline V gene lookup returns CDR1 LGHNA and CDR2 YSLEER. The V segment lost 0 bases and the J segment 2 bases; nucleotides outside the gene matches: 7. The CDR3 sequence: CASSQDTLAGGNTDTQYF. The CDR3 DNA is TGCGCCAGCAGCCAAGACACCCTAGCGGGGGGAAACACAGATACGCAGTATTTT.

The table lists this clonotype with a count of one. The chain uses TRBV20-1 and TRBJ2-5; 11 bases agree with TRBD1. The CDR3 consists of 13 residues. V gave up 3 bases and J gave up 7 bases; unmatched junction bases: 4. Germline CDR1 is DFQATT and CDR2 is SNEGSKA (reference sequence). CDR3 sequence: CSARDRGLGTQYF. In nucleotides, the CDR3 is TGCAGTGCTAGGGACAGGGGGCTGGGGACCCAGTACTTC.

J is TRBJ2-5 and V is TRBV20-1; 9 bases line up with TRBD2. The germline V gene encodes CDR1 DFQATT and CDR2 SNEGSKA (reference sequence). The ends lost 6 bases at V and 9 bases at J; junction bases unmatched: 8. This CDR3 contains 12 residues. Here the CDR3 DNA reads TGCAGTGCCCAGACTAGCGGACGGGCCCAGTACTTC. It translates to CSAQTSGRAQYF.

V is TRBV5-1 and J is TRBJ2-1, with 7 bases fitting TRBD1. There are 15 residues in the CDR3. Germline V gives CDR1 SGHRS, CDR2 YFSETQ. V lost 4 bases and J lost 4; bases outside the gene matches: 8. CDR3 DNA sequence: TGCGCCAGCAGCACCGGGACAGATCTATACAATGAGCAGTTCTTC. This translates into CASSTGTDLYNEQFF.

The chain uses TRBV29-1 and TRBJ2-5, with D perhaps matching TRBD2 (6 bases). V lost 3 bases to trimming and J lost 4 bases, with 24 bases between them. The CDR3 is 17 residues long. Germline assignment: CDR1 SQVTM and CDR2 ANQGSEA. CDR3 loop: CSVDSLRDSEKGETQYF. The CDR3 coding sequence is TGCAGCGTTGATTCGTTAAGGGACTCCGAAAAGGGAGAGACCCAGTACTTC.

The chain joins TRBV5-6 to TRBJ2-5; no firm D call. Trimming took off 2 bases at V and 2 bases at J, with 10 bases between the two ends. CDR3 size: 14 residues. CDR1 is SGHDT, CDR2 YYEEEE, per germline. In nucleotides, the CDR3 is TGTGCCAGCAGCTTTGTCAGGTTTCAAGAGACCCAGTACTTC. It is translated as CASSFVRFQETQYF.

This clonotype has only a few counts. The chain couples TRBV4-3 to TRBJ1-2, with 9 bases that match TRBD1. Germline V lookup: CDR1 LGHNA, CDR2 YSLEER. V lost 0 bases to trimming and J lost 1 base; unmatched junction nucleotides: 6. CDR3 size: 17 residues. CDR3 loop: CASSQEQGASSNYGYTF. CDR3 nucleotide sequence: TGCGCCAGCAGCCAAGAACAGGGGGCCTCGAGTAACTATGGCTACACCTTC.

The chain couples TRBV7-2 to TRBJ1-2, with 9 bases matching TRBD1. From germline, CDR1 is SGHTA and CDR2 FQGNSA. The CDR3 has 13 amino acids. V lost 4 bases to trimming and J lost 7 bases; unmatched junction nucleotides: 4. CDR3 sequence reads: CASSYSDRGGYTF. The CDR3 DNA sequence: TGTGCCAGCAGCTACTCGGACAGGGGTGGCTACACCTTC.

The V call is TRBV9, the J call TRBJ1-6, with a tentative D call TRBD1 (6 bases). The CDR3 sequence is 16 residues long. The V end was cut by 2 bases, the J end by 5 bases, with 14 bases between. The germline gives CDR1 SGDLS, CDR2 YYNGEE. In nucleotides, the CDR3 is TGTGCCAGCAGCGTCTACCCGGGACAACATAATTCACCCCTCCACTTT. Protein: CASSVYPGQHNSPLHF.

V is TRBV7-2 and J is TRBJ1-2, with TRBD1 matching 10 bases. This CDR3 contains 19 residues. V lost 1 base and J lost 6; bases outside the gene matches: 17. Germline values: CDR1 SGHTA, CDR2 FQGNSA. The CDR3 coding sequence is TGTGCCAGCAGCTTAGTTGGGCCCGGGACAGGGGCGCGGAGGGATGGCTACACCTTC. This sequence encodes CASSLVGPGTGARRDGYTF.

V is TRBV5-6 and J is TRBJ2-1; D remains ambiguous. CDR3 length: 11 amino acids. Trimming shortened V by 7 bases and J by 8 bases, and 10 bases separated the two germline ends. Germline V lookup: CDR1 SGHDT, CDR2 YYEEEE. The CDR3 nucleotides are TGTGCCAGCCGAGACGTCCATGAGCAGTTCTTC. Translating it yields CASRDVHEQFF.

This chain links TRBV20-1 with TRBJ1-2, with D perhaps matching TRBD1 (5 bases). The CDR3 has 9 amino acids. CDR1 DFQATT and CDR2 SNEGSKA come from the germline V gene (reference sequence). In DNA form, the CDR3 reads TGCAGGGGGGACCGTGGCTACACCTTC. This encodes CRGDRGYTF.

The chain is built from TRBV5-1 and TRBJ1-5; TRBD1 aligns across 7 bases. V dropped 0 bases and J dropped 4; count of bases not matched to a gene: 10. The CDR3 has 17 residues. CDR1 is SGHRS and CDR2 is YFSETQ in the germline V gene. The CDR3 coding sequence is TGCGCCAGCAGCTTGGGTACCGGGACAGTAGCAAATCAGCCCCAGCATTTT. Translating gives CASSLGTGTVANQPQHF.

V and J are TRBV4-1 and TRBJ1-6; D unresolved. Trimming shortened V by 0 bases and J by 1 base, and 7 bases separated the two germline ends. The CDR3 length is 16 residues. Germline V gene sequence: CDR1 MGHRA, CDR2 YSYEKL. The CDR3 spells CASSQDLASYNSPLHF. The CDR3 region has the DNA TGCGCCAGCAGCCAAGACCTGGCTTCCTATAATTCACCCCTCCACTTT.

The chain employs TRBV15 and TRBJ2-7, with D perhaps matching TRBD1 (8 bases). Trimming took 3 bases from V and 2 from J, leaving 14 bases between them. The germline gives CDR1 LNHNV, CDR2 YYDKDF (reference sequence). The CDR3 has 15 residues. CDR3 DNA sequence: TGTGCCACCAGCAGGGGAGGGACAGGTACCTACGAGCAGTACTTC. Its protein is CATSRGGTGTYEQYF.

The rearrangement uses TRBV4-2 and TRBJ1-2; D call uncertain. V was cut by 2 bases and J by 5 bases, with 12 bases left in between. Germline V CDR1 and CDR2: LGHNA, YNFKEQ. The length of the CDR3 is 14 residues. This CDR3 reads CASSQLGEPYGYTF. CDR3 DNA sequence: TGTGCCAGCAGCCAATTAGGAGAACCTTATGGCTACACCTTC.

In its sample, this clonotype was seen a few times. V usage is TRBV6-5 and J usage is TRBJ1-2; D uncertain. The germline V gene encodes CDR1 MNHEY and CDR2 SVGAGI. V was pared by 2 bases and J by 1 base, with 8 bases between. The CDR3 length is 14 residues. CDR3 bases: TGTGCCAGCAGTTACATGGGTATTAACTATGGCTACACCTTC. This gives the protein CASSYMGINYGYTF.

The chain carries TRBV6-5 and TRBJ2-5; no firm D call. This CDR3 has 15 amino acids. Deletions cut 0 bases from V and 4 bases from J, with 12 bases between. The germline gives CDR1 MNHEY, CDR2 SVGAGI. The CDR3 sequence: CASSYSPISGETQYF. The CDR3, as DNA: TGTGCCAGCAGTTACTCTCCAATCTCCGGAGAGACCCAGTACTTC.

Of note for this clonotype: One junction end does not reproduce the germline sequence, and a read error may be involved. The chain joins TRBV20-1 to TRBJ2-3; 11 bases align to TRBD2. Germline V lookup: CDR1 DFQATT, CDR2 SNEGSKA (reference sequence). The CDR3 totals 14 residues. The CDR3 DNA follows: TGCAGTGCCCGACTAGCGGGGATCACAGATGCGCAGTATTTT. Translated, it gives CSARLAGITDAQYF.

The V and J genes are TRBV14 and TRBJ2-3; possibly TRBD1 for D (6 bases). CDR1 SGHDN and CDR2 FVKESK come from the germline V gene. The CDR3 contains 17 residues. The V end lost 1 base, the J end lost 3 bases, and 17 bases lay between the germline ends. CDR3 loop: CASSQVNAGEATDTQYF. In nucleotides, the CDR3 is TGTGCCAGCAGCCAAGTCAACGCAGGGGAAGCGACAGATACGCAGTATTTT.

The CDR3 nucleotides are TGCAGTGCTGAGATACGGGCACTTGGCTATGGCTACACCTTC. As protein: CSAEIRALGYGYTF. The chain is built from TRBV20-1 and TRBJ1-2; D ambiguous. The V gene lost 5 bases and the J gene lost 4 bases, with 17 bases spanning the gap. This CDR3 contains 14 residues. Germline values: CDR1 DFQATT, CDR2 SNEGSKA (reference sequence).

The rearrangement joins TRBV15 to TRBJ1-5; no reliable D call. Germline lookup yields CDR1 LNHNV and CDR2 YYDKDF (reference sequence). The CDR3 is 15 amino acids. Trimming cost V 8 bases and J 3 bases, with 17 bases left between them. The chain's CDR3 is CATRNGPDPNQPQHF. CDR3 bases: TGTGCCACCCGCAACGGACCGGATCCCAATCAGCCCCAGCATTTT.